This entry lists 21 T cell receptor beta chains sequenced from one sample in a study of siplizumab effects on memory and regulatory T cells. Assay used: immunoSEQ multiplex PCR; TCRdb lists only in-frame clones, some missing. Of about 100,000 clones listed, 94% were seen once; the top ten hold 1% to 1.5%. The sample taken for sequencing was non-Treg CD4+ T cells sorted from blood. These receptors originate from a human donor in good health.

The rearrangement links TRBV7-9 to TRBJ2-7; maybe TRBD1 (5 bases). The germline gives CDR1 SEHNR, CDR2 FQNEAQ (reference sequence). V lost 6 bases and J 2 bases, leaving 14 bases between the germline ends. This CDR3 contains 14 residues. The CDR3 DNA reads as TGTGCCAGCAGGGCACAGGTCCCGCCCTACGAGCAGTACTTC. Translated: CASRAQVPPYEQYF.

The DNA of the CDR3 is TGTGCCTGGAGTGTAGGGGGAGAGGGCCCCTCTGCGGTAGCCTTCTCTGGAAACACCATATATTTT. It is translated as CAWSVGGEGPSAVAFSGNTIYF. The V gene is TRBV30, the J gene TRBJ1-3; D perhaps matches TRBD1 (6 bases). CDR3 length: 22 residues. Germline CDR1 is GTSNPN and CDR2 is SVGIG (reference sequence). Trimming shortened V by 0 bases and J by 0 bases, and 30 bases separated the two germline ends.

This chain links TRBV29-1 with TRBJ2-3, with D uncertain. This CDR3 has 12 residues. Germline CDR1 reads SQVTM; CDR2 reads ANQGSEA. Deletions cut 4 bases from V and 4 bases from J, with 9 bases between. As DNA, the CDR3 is TGCAGCGTTGTCCCACCGCCAGATACGCAGTATTTT. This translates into CSVVPPPDTQYF.

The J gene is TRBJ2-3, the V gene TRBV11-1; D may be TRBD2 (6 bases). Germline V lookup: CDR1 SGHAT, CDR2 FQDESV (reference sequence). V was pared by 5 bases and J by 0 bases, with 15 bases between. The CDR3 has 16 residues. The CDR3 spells CASSPRTTPSTDTQYF. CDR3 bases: TGTGCCAGCAGCCCGAGGACTACACCTAGCACAGATACGCAGTATTTT.

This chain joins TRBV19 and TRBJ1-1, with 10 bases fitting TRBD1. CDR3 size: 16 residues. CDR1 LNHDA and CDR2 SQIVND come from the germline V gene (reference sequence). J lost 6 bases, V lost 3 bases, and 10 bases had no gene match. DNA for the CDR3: TGTGCCAGTAGTATTCATCCGGGACAGGGGAGGCCTGAAGCTTTCTTT. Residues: CASSIHPGQGRPEAFF. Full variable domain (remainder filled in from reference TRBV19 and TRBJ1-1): DGGITQSPKYLFRKEGQNVTLSCEQNLNHDAMYWYRQDPGQGLRLIYYSQIVNDFQKGDIAEGYSVSREKKESFPLTVTSAQKNPTAFYLCASSIHPGQGRPEAFFGQGTRLTVV.

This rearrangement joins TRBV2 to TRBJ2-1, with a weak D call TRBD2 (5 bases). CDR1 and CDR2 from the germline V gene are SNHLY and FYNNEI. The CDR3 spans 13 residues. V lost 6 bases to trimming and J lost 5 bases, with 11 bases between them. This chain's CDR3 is CASSRGPDNEQFF. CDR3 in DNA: TGTGCCAGCAGCAGAGGGCCAGACAATGAGCAGTTCTTC.

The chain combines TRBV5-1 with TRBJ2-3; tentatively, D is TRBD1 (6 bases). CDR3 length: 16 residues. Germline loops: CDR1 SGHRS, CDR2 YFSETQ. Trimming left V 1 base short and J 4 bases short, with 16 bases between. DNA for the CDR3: TGCGCCAGCAGCTTGACAGGGACCCTTGACGCAGATACGCAGTATTTT. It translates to CASSLTGTLDADTQYF.

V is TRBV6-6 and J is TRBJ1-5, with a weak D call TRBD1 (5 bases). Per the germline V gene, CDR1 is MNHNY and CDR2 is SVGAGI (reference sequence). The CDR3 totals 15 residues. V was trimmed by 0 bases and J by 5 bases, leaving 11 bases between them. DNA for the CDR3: TGTGCCAGCAGTTACTCGAGCCAGGGTGATCAGCCCCAGCATTTT. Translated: CASSYSSQGDQPQHF.

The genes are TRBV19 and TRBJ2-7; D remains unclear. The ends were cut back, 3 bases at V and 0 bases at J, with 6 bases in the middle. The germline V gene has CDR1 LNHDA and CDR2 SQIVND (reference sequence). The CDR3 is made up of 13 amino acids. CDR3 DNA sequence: TGTGCCAGTAGTATTTCAGACTCCTACGAGCAGTACTTC. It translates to CASSISDSYEQYF.

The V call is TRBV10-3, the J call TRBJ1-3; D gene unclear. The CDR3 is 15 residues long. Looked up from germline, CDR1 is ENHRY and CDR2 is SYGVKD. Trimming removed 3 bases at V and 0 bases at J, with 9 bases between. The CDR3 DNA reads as TGTGCCATCAGTGACGGCAGGCTCTCTGGAAACACCATATATTTT. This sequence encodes CAISDGRLSGNTIYF.

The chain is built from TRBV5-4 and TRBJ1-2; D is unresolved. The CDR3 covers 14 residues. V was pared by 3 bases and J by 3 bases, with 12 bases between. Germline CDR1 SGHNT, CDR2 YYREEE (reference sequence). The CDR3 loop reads CASSSPLMDYGYTF. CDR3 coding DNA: TGTGCCAGCAGCTCTCCCCTTATGGACTATGGCTACACCTTC.

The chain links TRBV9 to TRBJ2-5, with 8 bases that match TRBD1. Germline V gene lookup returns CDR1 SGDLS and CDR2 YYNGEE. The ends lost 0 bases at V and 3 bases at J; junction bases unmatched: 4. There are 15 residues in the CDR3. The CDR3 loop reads CASSVDGQGKETQYF. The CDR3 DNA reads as TGTGCCAGCAGCGTAGACGGACAGGGTAAAGAGACCCAGTACTTC. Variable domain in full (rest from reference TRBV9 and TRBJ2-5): DSGVTQTPKHLITATGQRVTLRCSPRSGDLSVYWYQQSLDQGLQFLIQYYNGEERAKGNILERFSAQQFPDLHSELNLSSLELGDSALYFCASSVDGQGKETQYFGPGTRLLVL.

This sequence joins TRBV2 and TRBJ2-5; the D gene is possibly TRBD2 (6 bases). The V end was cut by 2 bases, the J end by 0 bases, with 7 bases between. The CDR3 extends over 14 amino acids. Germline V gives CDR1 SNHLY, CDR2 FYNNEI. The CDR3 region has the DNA TGTGCCAGCAGTGAACGGACTAACCAAGAGACCCAGTACTTC. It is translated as CASSERTNQETQYF.

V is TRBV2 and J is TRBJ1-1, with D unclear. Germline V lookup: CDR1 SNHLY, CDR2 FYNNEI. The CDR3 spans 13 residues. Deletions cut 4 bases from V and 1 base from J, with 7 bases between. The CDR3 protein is CASSARRNTEAFF. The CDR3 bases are TGTGCCAGCAGTGCGCGGAGGAACACTGAAGCTTTCTTT.

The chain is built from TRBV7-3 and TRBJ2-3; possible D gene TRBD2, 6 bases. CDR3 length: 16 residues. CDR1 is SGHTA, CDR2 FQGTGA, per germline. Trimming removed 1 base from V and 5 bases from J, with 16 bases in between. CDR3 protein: CASSLKGDAGLDTQYF. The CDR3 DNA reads TGTGCCAGCAGCTTAAAAGGAGATGCGGGACTAGATACGCAGTATTTT. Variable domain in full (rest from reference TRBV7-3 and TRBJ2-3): GAGVSQTPSNKVTEKGKYVELRCDPISGHTALYWYRQSLGQGPEFLIYFQGTGAADDSGLPNDRFFAVRPEGSVSTLKIQRTERGDSAVYLCASSLKGDAGLDTQYFGPGTRLTVL.

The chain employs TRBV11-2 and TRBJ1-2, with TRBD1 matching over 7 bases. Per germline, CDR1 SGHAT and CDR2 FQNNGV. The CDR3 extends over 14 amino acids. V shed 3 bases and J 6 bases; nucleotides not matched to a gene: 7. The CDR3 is CASSLERGLNGYTF. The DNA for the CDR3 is TGTGCCAGCAGCTTGGAAAGGGGGCTCAATGGCTACACCTTC.

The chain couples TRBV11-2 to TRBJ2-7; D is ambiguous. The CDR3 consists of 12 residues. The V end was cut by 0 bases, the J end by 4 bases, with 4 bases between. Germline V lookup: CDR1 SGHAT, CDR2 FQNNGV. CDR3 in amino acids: CASSLDHYEQYF. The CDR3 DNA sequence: TGTGCCAGCAGCTTAGACCATTACGAGCAGTACTTC.

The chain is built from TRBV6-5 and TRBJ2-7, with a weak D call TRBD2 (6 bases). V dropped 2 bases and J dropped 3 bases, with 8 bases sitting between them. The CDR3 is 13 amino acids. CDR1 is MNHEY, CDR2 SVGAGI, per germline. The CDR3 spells CASSYSGRYEQYF. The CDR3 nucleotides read TGTGCCAGCAGTTACAGCGGGCGCTACGAGCAGTACTTC.

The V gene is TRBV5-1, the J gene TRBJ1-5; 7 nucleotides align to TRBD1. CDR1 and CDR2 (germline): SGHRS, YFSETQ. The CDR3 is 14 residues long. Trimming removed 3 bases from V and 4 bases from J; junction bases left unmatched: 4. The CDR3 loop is CASSSGTANQPQHF. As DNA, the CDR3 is TGCGCCAGCAGCTCTGGGACAGCTAATCAGCCCCAGCATTTT.

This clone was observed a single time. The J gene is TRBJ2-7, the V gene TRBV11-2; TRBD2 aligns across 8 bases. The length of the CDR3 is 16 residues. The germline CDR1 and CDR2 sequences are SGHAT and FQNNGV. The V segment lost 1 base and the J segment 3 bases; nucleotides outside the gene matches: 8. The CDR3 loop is CASSLATSVSGYEQYF. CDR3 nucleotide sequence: TGTGCCAGCAGCTTAGCGACTAGCGTCTCAGGCTACGAGCAGTACTTC.

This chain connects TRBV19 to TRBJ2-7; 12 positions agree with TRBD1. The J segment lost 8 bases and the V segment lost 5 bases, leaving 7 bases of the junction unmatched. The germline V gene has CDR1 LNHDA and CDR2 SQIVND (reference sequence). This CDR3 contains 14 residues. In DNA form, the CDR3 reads TGTGCCAGTAGTTTCCGGGACAGGGGGCGTCAGCAGTACTTC. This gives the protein CASSFRDRGRQQYF.